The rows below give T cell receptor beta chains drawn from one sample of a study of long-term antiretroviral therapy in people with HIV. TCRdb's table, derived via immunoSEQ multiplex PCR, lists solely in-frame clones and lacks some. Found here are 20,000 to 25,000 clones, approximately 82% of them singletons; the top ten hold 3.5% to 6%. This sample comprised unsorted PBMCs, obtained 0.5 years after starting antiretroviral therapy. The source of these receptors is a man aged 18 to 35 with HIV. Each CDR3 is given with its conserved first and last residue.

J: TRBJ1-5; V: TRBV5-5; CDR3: CASSLLTGVNQPQHF
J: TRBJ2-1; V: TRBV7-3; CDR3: CASSLRLADTDEQFF
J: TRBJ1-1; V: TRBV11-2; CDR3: CALTGGVTEAFF
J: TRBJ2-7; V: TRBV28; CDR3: CASSSISGADPFEQYF
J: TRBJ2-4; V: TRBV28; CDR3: CASSFRLAGIAKNIQYF
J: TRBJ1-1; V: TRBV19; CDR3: CASSIVGTEMNTEAFF
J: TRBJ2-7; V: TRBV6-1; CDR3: CASSDASGQGAREQYF
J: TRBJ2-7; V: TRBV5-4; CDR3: CASSLGLAGVVYEQYF
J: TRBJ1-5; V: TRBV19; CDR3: CASSIAGREWDQPQHF
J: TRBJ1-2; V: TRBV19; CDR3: CASSTGLYVSYGYTF
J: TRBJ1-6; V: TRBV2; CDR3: CASIRSGFNSPLHF
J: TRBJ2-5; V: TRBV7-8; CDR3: CASSLYQGEETQYF
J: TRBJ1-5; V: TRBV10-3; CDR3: CAISEGGGGQPQHF
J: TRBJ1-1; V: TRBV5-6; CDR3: CASSFGQKRGNTEAFF
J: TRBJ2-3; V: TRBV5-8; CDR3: CASSLGTGGIADTQYF
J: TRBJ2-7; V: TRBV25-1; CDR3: CASSDSYTDSYEQYF
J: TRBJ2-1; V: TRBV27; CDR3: CASSNPRESSYNEQFF
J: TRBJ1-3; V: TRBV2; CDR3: CASTDNSGNTIYF
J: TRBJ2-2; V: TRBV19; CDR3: CASIWDGNTGELFF
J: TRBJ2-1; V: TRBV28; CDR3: CASSFTGGYNEQFF
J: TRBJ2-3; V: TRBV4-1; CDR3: CASSFLGDSVTDTQYF
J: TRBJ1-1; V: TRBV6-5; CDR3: CASTPSGFGSEAFF
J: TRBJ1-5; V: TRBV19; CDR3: CASSPRTGGSNQPQHF
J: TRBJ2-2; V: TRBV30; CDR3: CAWSPTAGTGQTGELFF
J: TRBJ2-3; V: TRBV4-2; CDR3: CASSPQSGGGGTDTQYF
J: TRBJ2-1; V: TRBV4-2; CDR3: CASSQVPSGGVGGEQFF
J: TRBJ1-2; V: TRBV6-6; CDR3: CASSPRDRGNHGYTF
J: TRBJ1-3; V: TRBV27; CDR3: CASSLKGSGNTIYF
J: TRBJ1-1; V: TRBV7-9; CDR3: CASSLVQDLNTEAFF
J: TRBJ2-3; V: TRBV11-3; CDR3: CASSSGTTEDTQYF
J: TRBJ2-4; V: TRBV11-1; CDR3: CASSLDGGGDIQYF
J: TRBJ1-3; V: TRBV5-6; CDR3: CASSLWETGNTIYF
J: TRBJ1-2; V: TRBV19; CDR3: CASSDRGLSGYTF
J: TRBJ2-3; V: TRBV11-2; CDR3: CASSMTSGRVADTQYF
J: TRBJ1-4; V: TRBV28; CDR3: CASSLVHNEKLFF
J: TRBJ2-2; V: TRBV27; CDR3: CASSLNPSGGELFF
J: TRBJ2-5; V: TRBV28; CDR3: CASSRTGAVQETQYF
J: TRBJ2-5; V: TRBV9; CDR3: CASSVALLDRKETQYF
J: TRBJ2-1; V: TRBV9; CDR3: CASSVGTGRNEQFF
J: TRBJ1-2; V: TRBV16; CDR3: CASSQSRSSYGYTF
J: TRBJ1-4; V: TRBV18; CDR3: CASSPTGIYEKLFF
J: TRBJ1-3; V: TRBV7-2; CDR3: CASSSGQGAKGNTIYF
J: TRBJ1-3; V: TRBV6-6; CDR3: CASSYGTGSGNTIYF
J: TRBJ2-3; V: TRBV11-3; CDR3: CASSLVYSADTQYF
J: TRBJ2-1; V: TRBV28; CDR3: CASSLSTSGSSYNEQFF
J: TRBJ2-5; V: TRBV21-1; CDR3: CASSKRPGQGWETQYF
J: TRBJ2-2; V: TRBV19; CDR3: CASSPIGGAGAVGELFF
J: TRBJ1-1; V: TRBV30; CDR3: CAWSVRKNTEAFF
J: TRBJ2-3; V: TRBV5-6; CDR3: CASSEGAGDTQYF
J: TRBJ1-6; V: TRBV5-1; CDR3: CASSLEGARGGSPLHF
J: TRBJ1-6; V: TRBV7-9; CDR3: CASSTKGIHNSPLHF
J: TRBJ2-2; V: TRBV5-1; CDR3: CASSSIAGTVNTGELFF
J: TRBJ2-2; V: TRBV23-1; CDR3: CASSQSFVFRGPASNTGELFF
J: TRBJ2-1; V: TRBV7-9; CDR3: CASEGSYNEQFF
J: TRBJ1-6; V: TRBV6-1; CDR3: CASTARDTDNSPLHF